The 10 T cell receptor beta chains below all came from one sample that was sequenced in a study of blood T cell repertoires in COVID-19. Generated by immunoSEQ multiplex PCR, the TCRdb table keeps only in-frame clones and is missing some. The sample consists of 400,000 or so clones, over 75% of them appearing once. The sample comprised PBMCs or T cells enriched from blood (not recorded which). The receptors here all came from a woman in her forties with acute COVID-19.

This sequence joins TRBV18 and TRBJ1-1, with a tentative D call TRBD1 (6 bases). CDR1 KGHSH and CDR2 LQKENI come from the germline V gene. The CDR3 is 15 residues long. Trimming stripped 3 bases from V and 3 bases from J, with 14 bases between. CDR3 region: CASSPYRAKDTEAFF. For the CDR3, the DNA is TGTGCCAGCTCACCCTACAGGGCCAAGGACACTGAAGCTTTCTTT. Combining the CDR3 with reference TRBV18 and TRBJ1-1 gives the whole variable domain NAGVMQNPRHLVRRRGQEARLRCSPMKGHSHVYWYRQLPEEGLKFMVYLQKENIIDESGMPKERFSAEFPKEGPSILRIQQVVRGDSAAYFCASSPYRAKDTEAFFGQGTRLTVV.

This chain uses TRBV2 with TRBJ2-1; TRBD2 matches at 8 bases. Germline V gene sequence: CDR1 SNHLY, CDR2 FYNNEI. The trim removed 2 bases at V and 5 bases at J, leaving 8 bases unmatched. The CDR3 is 16 amino acids. This chain's CDR3 is CASSEPQRGLNNEQFF. The CDR3 DNA is TGTGCCAGCAGTGAACCCCAGCGGGGGCTAAACAATGAGCAGTTCTTC. The whole variable domain, filled in from reference TRBV2 and TRBJ2-1, reads EPEVTQTPSHQVTQMGQEVILRCVPISNHLYFYWYRQILGQKVEFLVSFYNNEISEKSEIFDDQFSVERPDGSNFTLKIRSTKLEDSAMYFCASSEPQRGLNNEQFFGPGTRLTVL.

The CDR3 DNA sequence: TGTGCCAGCAGCTTAGAAGGGGGTATGGGAGCTTTCTTT. It is translated as CASSLEGGMGAFF. The J gene is TRBJ1-1, the V gene TRBV7-9; possible D gene TRBD1, 6 bases. The CDR3 has 13 residues. CDR1 and CDR2 (germline): SEHNR, FQNEAQ (reference sequence). Deletions cut 1 base from V and 10 bases from J, with 13 bases between.

The genes are TRBV21-1 and TRBJ1-2; TRBD1, the D gene given by the table, was not confirmed from the DNA. TRBV21-1 has pseudogene status. This CDR3 has 15 amino acids. As DNA, the CDR3 is TGTGCCAACCCGGGACAGGGGCGATCCTCCTATGGCTACACCTTC. This gives the protein CANPGQGRSSYGYTF.

A single count supports this clone. The chain has TRBV7-8 and TRBJ1-5, with 8 bases aligning to TRBD1. Germline V lookup: CDR1 SGHVS, CDR2 FQNEAQ. After removal of 5 bases from V and 2 bases from J, the junction contained 2 bases not matched to a gene. This CDR3 contains 14 residues. The chain's CDR3 is CASSDRGGNQPQHF. CDR3 DNA: TGTGCCAGCAGCGACAGGGGCGGCAATCAGCCCCAGCATTTT.

This chain uses TRBV10-2 with TRBJ2-1; 13 bases are a match to TRBD2. The germline V gene has CDR1 WSHSY and CDR2 SAAADI. The CDR3 is 13 amino acids. For the CDR3, the DNA is TGCGCTATAACTAGCGGGGGGGCGAATGAGCAGTTCTTC. Protein sequence: CAITSGGANEQFF.

This clone was detected only a few times. The chain uses TRBV6-5 and TRBJ1-4, with D tentatively TRBD1 (5 bases). Trimming pared 10 bases from V and 4 bases from J, leaving 13 bases between. CDR1 and CDR2 from the germline V gene are MNHEY and SVGAGI. This CDR3 has 13 amino acids. The CDR3 region has the DNA TGTGCCACTAAGGGGCAGTATAATGAAAAACTGTTTTTT. Protein sequence: CATKGQYNEKLFF.

V is TRBV7-6 and J is TRBJ2-5, with 9 bases matching TRBD2. Trimming at V came to 1 base and at J to 5 bases, leaving 8 bases not matched to a gene. CDR1 SGHVS and CDR2 FNYEAQ come from the germline V gene. CDR3 length equals 16 residues. The CDR3, as DNA: TGTGCCAGCAGCTTAGGCGTAGCGGGGGCCGCGGAGACCCAGTACTTC. This codes for CASSLGVAGAAETQYF.

The CDR3 DNA is TGCGCCAGCAGCCACTTTCCTCTCACAGGGGGCCAGGGTGGCTACACCTTC. As protein: CASSHFPLTGGQGGYTF. J is TRBJ1-2 and V is TRBV4-1, with 9 bases matching TRBD1. Trimming removed 3 bases from V and 7 bases from J; junction bases left unmatched: 15. Germline CDR1 and CDR2: MGHRA and YSYEKL. The CDR3 consists of 17 residues.

The chain joins TRBV2 to TRBJ2-3, with 15 positions matching TRBD2. Germline trimming cut 6 bases from V and 1 base from J; bases unmatched to any gene: 2. The CDR3 length is 16 residues. The germline V gene encodes CDR1 SNHLY and CDR2 FYNNEI. The chain's CDR3 is CASRGLAGGRTDTQYF. CDR3 DNA sequence: TGTGCCAGCAGGGGACTAGCGGGGGGCCGCACAGATACGCAGTATTTT.